What follows are 19 T cell receptor beta chains derived from one specimen sequenced in a study of T cells in Graves' hyperthyroidism and ophthalmopathy. Template material for amplifying TCR beta CDR3 regions consisted of RNA transcripts. In the first-round RT-PCR of the TCR CDR3, the HTBI primer set was used. TCRdb itself ran the multiplex PCR reads through MiXCR, one entry per CDR3 protein. In the table there are fewer than 650,000 distinct CDR3 sequences, about 15% of which are singletons. Sequencing was done on a sample of blood. The receptors stem from a woman aged 35 to 49 with Graves' ophthalmopathy.

There are many counts of this clonotype. The chain couples TRBV12-3 or TRBV12-4 to TRBJ2-2; D is perhaps TRBD1 or TRBD2 (6 bases each). CDR3 length: 14 amino acids. Between the trimmed V and J ends, which lost 5 bases and 4 bases, there was a span of 11 bases. CDR3: CASSPGEATGELFF. The CDR3 DNA reads TGTGCCAGCAGTCCAGGGGAGGCCACCGGGGAGCTGTTTTTT.

This clonotype was seen only a few times. This chain connects TRBV13 to TRBJ2-7, with 7 bases lining up with TRBD2. Germline lookup yields CDR1 PRHDT and CDR2 FYEKMQ (reference sequence). This CDR3 region has 16 residues. V lost 2 bases to trimming and J lost 0 bases; unmatched junction nucleotides: 7. The CDR3 DNA follows: TGTGCCAGCAGCTTAAGCGGACGGGGGGTCTCCTACGAGCAGTACTTC. Translated: CASSLSGRGVSYEQYF.

This clonotype was seen at least ten times. The V gene is TRBV6-1, the J gene TRBJ2-6; no definite D call. The CDR3 length is 14 residues. V shed 1 base and J shed 0 bases, with 1 base lying between them. Germline V gene sequence: CDR1 MNHNS, CDR2 SASEGT. The DNA of the CDR3 is TGTGCCAGCAGTGAAGGCTCTGGGGCCAACGTCCTGACTTTC. Its translation is CASSEGSGANVLTF.

Many counts were recorded for this clonotype. The chain carries TRBV2 and TRBJ2-5; weak D call: TRBD1 (6 bases). The CDR3 loop spans 11 amino acids. V lost 4 bases, J lost 11 bases, and 11 bases lay in between. The germline gives CDR1 SNHLY, CDR2 FYNNEI. The CDR3 region is CASSGQATQYF. CDR3 coding DNA: TGTGCCAGCAGTGGACAGGCGACTCAGTACTTC.

Comments on this clonotype: A much bigger clone sits one base away, suggesting this may be a read error. This sequence joins TRBV28 and TRBJ2-7; 7 bases match TRBD2. V trimming: 8 bases; J trimming: 3 bases; junction bases outside the gene matches: 4. Germline V gene data show CDR1 as MDHEN and CDR2 as SYDVKM. This CDR3 has 12 residues. Here the CDR3 DNA reads TGTGCCAGCCGGGACTACCTCTACGAGCAGTACTTC. It yields the protein CASRDYLYEQYF.

The chain employs TRBV6-2 or TRBV6-3 and TRBJ2-7; D gene uncertain. The germline gives CDR1 MNHEY, CDR2 SVGEGT. This CDR3 spans 14 amino acids. Trimming left V 7 bases short and J 2 bases short, with 15 bases between. Here the CDR3 reads CASTQRSGAYEQYF. CDR3 nucleotide sequence: TGTGCCAGCACCCAAAGGTCTGGAGCCTACGAGCAGTACTTC.

This clonotype was detected many times. V usage is TRBV6-1 and J usage is TRBJ2-7; 16 bases align to TRBD2. CDR3 size: 17 residues. After removal of 6 bases from V and 7 bases from J, the junction contained 12 bases not matched to a gene. Germline values: CDR1 MNHNS, CDR2 SASEGT. The CDR3 bases are TGTGCCAGCAGGAAGACGGGACTAGCGGGAGGGAGTTTAGAGCAGTACTTC. Protein product: CASRKTGLAGGSLEQYF.

V usage is TRBV12-3 or TRBV12-4 and J usage is TRBJ1-1; 7 bases align to TRBD1. This CDR3 is built from 15 residues. Trimming took 5 bases from V and 1 from J; bases not matched to a gene: 7. CDR3 in DNA: TGTGCCAGCAGTGCGAGAGGGGGCTGGAACACTGAAGCTTTCTTT. Translation: CASSARGGWNTEAFF.

There are many counts of this clonotype. The CDR3 is CSARAERDAGEQYF. The DNA for the CDR3 is TGCAGTGCTAGAGCGGAGCGGGACGCAGGGGAGCAGTACTTC. The chain joins TRBV20-1 to TRBJ2-7, with 7 bases fitting TRBD2. This CDR3 is 14 amino acids long. Germline V lookup: CDR1 DFQATT, CDR2 SNEGSKA (reference sequence). Trimming removed 1 base from V and 7 bases from J; junction bases left unmatched: 10.

The chain combines TRBV24-1 with TRBJ2-7; D assignment may be TRBD1 or TRBD2 (5 bases each). V was clipped by 3 bases and J by 6 bases, with 14 bases between them. CDR1 is KGHDR, CDR2 SFDVKD, per germline. This CDR3 is 14 amino acids long. The DNA of the CDR3 is TGTGCCACCAGTGATCCTTTAGCCGGGACCGAGCAGTACTTC. Encoded protein: CATSDPLAGTEQYF.

This clonotype was recorded many times. The rearrangement uses TRBV6-5 and TRBJ2-7; 9 nucleotides align to TRBD1. Looked up from germline, CDR1 is MNHEY and CDR2 is SVGAGI. V lost 0 bases to trimming and J lost 6 bases; unmatched junction nucleotides: 9. The CDR3 covers 16 residues. CDR3 nucleotides: TGTGCCAGCAGTTACTCTGGTCCGGGACAGGGCTTCGAGCAGTACTTC. Its protein is CASSYSGPGQGFEQYF.

The chain links TRBV6-1 to TRBJ1-2, with no clear D. The CDR3 consists of 14 residues. The germline CDR1 and CDR2 sequences are MNHNS and SASEGT. V shed 6 bases and J shed 0 bases, with 11 bases lying between them. CDR3 protein: CASRVGQTNYGYTF. The CDR3 bases are TGTGCCAGCAGGGTAGGGCAGACTAACTATGGCTACACCTTC.

This clonotype was observed at least ten times. This sequence joins TRBV19 and TRBJ1-5; the match to TRBD1 covers 10 bases. The CDR3 sequence is 17 residues long. V lost 4 bases, J lost 5 bases, and 11 bases stayed unmatched. Germline-derived CDR1 and CDR2 are LNHDA and SQIVND (reference sequence). In nucleotides, the CDR3 is TGTGCCAGTAGTACGAGGGGGACAGGGGTTATTCATCAGCCCCAGCATTTT. Residues: CASSTRGTGVIHQPQHF.

This clonotype was picked up many times. V is TRBV4-2 and J is TRBJ2-7; TRBD2 is a possible D gene (5 bases). This CDR3 has 12 residues. The germline gives CDR1 LGHNA, CDR2 YNFKEQ. Trimming removed 3 bases from V and 3 bases from J, with 6 bases in between. The CDR3 loop reads CASSHGNYEQYF. CDR3 DNA sequence: TGTGCCAGCAGCCACGGGAACTACGAGCAGTACTTC.

The rearrangement joins TRBV20-1 to TRBJ1-5; D may be TRBD1 (5 bases). The length of the CDR3 is 12 residues. The germline V and J ends were trimmed by 6 bases and 4 bases, with 10 bases remaining between them. Germline V CDR1 and CDR2: DFQATT, SNEGSKA (reference sequence). For the CDR3, the DNA is TGCAGTGCGGGACCCAGGAATCAGCCCCAGCATTTT. Translation: CSAGPRNQPQHF.

This clonotype was seen ten or more times. V usage is TRBV20-1 and J usage is TRBJ1-2, with D unresolved. Germline CDR1 is DFQATT and CDR2 is SNEGSKA (reference sequence). V lost 2 bases and J 4 bases, leaving 11 bases between the germline ends. This CDR3 is built from 13 residues. The chain's CDR3 is CSARQPDGYGYTF. In DNA, the CDR3 is TGCAGTGCTAGACAGCCGGATGGCTATGGCTACACCTTC.

This clonotype was recorded many times. The rearrangement joins TRBV13 to TRBJ2-5; perhaps TRBD1 as D (6 bases). CDR1 is PRHDT and CDR2 is FYEKMQ in the germline V gene (reference sequence). The CDR3 consists of 16 residues. Deletions cut 5 bases from V and 1 base from J, with 17 bases between. The CDR3 DNA sequence: TGTGCCAGCAGCGCCCAATTTCGACAGGCCCAAGAGACCCAGTACTTC. Translation: CASSAQFRQAQETQYF.

The chain is built from TRBV7-8 and TRBJ1-1; D gene uncertain. V was clipped by 5 bases and J by 1 base, with 11 bases between them. This CDR3 comprises 14 residues. Germline values: CDR1 SGHVS, CDR2 FQNEAQ. The CDR3 sequence is CASSLAWGNTEAFF. The CDR3 bases are TGTGCCAGCAGCCTCGCCTGGGGGAACACTGAAGCTTTCTTT.

This clonotype was observed at least ten times. The genes are TRBV20-1 and TRBJ1-5; D is unclear. The CDR3 length is 13 residues. Germline V gives CDR1 DFQATT, CDR2 SNEGSKA (reference sequence). The ends were cut back, 1 base at V and 4 bases at J, with 8 bases in the middle. The CDR3 is CSARGSLNQPQHF. The CDR3 DNA is TGCAGTGCTAGAGGGTCGCTTAATCAGCCCCAGCATTTT.